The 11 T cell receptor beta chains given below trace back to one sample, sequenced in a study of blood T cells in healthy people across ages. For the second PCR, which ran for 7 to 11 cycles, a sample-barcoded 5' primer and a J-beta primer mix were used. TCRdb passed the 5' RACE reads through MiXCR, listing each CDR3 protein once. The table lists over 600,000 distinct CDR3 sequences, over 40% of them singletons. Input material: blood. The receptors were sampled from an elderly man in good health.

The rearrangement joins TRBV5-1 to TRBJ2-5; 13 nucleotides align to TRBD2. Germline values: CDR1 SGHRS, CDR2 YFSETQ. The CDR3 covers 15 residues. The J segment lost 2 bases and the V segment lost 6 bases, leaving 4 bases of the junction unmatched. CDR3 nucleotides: TGCGCCAGCACGGGACTAGCGGGACCGCAAGAGACCCAGTACTTC. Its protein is CASTGLAGPQETQYF.

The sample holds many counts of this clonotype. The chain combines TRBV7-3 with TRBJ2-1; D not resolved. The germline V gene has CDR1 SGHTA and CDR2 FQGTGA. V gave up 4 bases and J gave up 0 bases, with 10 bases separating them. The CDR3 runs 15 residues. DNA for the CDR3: TGTGCCAGCAGCTCTACGAGTGGCTCCTACAATGAGCAGTTCTTC. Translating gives CASSSTSGSYNEQFF. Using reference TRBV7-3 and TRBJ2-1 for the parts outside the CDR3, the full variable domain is GAGVSQTPSNKVTEKGKYVELRCDPISGHTALYWYRQSLGQGPEFLIYFQGTGAADDSGLPNDRFFAVRPEGSVSTLKIQRTERGDSAVYLCASSSTSGSYNEQFFGPGTRLTVL.

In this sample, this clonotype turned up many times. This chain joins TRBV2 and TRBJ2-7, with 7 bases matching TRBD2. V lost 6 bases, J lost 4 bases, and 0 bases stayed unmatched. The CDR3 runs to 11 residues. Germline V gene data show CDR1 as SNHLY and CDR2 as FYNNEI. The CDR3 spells CASRGGYEQYF. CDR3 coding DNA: TGTGCCAGCAGGGGGGGGTACGAGCAGTACTTC.

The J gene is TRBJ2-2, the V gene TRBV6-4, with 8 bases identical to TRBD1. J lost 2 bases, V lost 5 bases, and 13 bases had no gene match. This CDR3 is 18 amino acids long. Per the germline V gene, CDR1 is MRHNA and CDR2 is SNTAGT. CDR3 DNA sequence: TGTGCCAGCAGTACTACACCCCAGACAGGGGTTAACACCGGGGAGCTGTTTTTT. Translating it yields CASSTTPQTGVNTGELFF.

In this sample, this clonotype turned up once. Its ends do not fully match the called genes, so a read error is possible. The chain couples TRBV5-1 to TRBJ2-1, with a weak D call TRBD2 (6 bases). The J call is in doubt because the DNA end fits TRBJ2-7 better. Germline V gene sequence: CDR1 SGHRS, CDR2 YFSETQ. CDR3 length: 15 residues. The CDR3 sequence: CASSKAGYSYNEQYF. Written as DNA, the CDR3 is TGTGCCAGCAGCAAAGCGGGTTACTCCTACAATGAGCAGTACTTC.

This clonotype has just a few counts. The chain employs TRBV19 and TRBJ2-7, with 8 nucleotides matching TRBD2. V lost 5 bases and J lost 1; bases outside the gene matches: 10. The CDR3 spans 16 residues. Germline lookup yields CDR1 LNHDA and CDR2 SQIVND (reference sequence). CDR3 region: CASSDYGLAGSYEQYF. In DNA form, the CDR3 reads TGTGCCAGTAGTGATTATGGACTAGCCGGATCCTACGAGCAGTACTTC.

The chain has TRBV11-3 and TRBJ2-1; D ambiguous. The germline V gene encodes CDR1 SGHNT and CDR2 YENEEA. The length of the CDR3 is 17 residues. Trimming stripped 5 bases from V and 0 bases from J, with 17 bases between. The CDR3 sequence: CASSPTFGPSSYNEQFF. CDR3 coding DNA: TGTGCCAGCAGCCCAACCTTTGGTCCGAGCTCCTACAATGAGCAGTTCTTC.

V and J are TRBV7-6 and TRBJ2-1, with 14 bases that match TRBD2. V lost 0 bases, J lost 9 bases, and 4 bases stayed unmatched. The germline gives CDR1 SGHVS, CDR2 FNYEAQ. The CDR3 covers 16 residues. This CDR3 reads CASSLAGTSGSSEQFF. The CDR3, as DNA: TGTGCCAGCAGCTTAGCGGGGACTAGCGGGAGCAGTGAGCAGTTCTTC. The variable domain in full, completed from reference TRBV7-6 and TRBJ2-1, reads GAGVSQSPRYKVTKRGQDVALRCDPISGHVSLYWYRQALGQGPEFLTYFNYEAQQDKSGLPNDRFSAERPEGSISTLTIQRTEQRDSAMYRCASSLAGTSGSSEQFFGPGTRLTVL.

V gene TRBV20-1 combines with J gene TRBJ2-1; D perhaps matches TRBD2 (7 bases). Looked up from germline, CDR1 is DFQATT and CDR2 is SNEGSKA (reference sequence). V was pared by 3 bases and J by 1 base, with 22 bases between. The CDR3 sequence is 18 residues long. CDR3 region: CSARGGQDKGWSYNEQFF. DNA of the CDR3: TGCAGTGCTAGGGGGGGGCAGGACAAGGGATGGTCCTACAATGAGCAGTTCTTC.

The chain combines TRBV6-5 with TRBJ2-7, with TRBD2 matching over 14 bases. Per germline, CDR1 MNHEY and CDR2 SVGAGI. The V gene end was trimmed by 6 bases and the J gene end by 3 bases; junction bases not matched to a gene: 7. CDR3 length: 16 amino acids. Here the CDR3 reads CASSLDGLAGGYEQYF. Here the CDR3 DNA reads TGTGCCAGCAGCCTCGACGGACTAGCGGGAGGCTACGAGCAGTACTTC.

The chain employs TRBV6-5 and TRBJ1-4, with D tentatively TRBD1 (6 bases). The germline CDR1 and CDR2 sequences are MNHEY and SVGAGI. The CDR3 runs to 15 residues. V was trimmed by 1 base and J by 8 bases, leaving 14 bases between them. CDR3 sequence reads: CASSYLGGAREKLFF. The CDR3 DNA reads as TGTGCCAGCAGTTACTTAGGGGGGGCGCGCGAAAAACTGTTTTTT.